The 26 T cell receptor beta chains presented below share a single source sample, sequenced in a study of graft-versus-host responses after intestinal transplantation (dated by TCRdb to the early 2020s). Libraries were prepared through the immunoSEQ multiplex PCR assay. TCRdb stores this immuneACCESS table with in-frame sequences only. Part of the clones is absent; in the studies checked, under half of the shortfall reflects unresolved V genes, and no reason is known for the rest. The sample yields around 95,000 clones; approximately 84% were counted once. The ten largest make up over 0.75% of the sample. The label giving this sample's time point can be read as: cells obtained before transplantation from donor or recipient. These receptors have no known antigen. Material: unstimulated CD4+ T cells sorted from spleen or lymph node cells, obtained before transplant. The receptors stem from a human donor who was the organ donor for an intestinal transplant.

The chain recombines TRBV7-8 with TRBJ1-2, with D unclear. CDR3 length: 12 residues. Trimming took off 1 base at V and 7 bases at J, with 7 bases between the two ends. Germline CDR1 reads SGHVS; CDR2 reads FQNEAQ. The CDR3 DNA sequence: TGTGCCAGCAGCTTAGTCTATGGTGGCTACACCTTC. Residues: CASSLVYGGYTF.

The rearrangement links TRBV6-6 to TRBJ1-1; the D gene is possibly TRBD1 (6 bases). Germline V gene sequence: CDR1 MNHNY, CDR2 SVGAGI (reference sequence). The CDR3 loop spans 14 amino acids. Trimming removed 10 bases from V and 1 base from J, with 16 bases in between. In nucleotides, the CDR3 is TGTGCCACCATCCCCCCGACAGGGAACACTGAAGCTTTCTTT. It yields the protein CATIPPTGNTEAFF.

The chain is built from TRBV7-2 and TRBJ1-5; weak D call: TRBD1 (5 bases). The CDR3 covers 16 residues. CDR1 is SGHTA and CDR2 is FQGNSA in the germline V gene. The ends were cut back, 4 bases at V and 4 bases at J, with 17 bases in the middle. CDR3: CASSSGTWKGNQPQHF. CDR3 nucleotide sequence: TGTGCCAGCAGCTCCGGGACCTGGAAAGGAAATCAGCCCCAGCATTTT.

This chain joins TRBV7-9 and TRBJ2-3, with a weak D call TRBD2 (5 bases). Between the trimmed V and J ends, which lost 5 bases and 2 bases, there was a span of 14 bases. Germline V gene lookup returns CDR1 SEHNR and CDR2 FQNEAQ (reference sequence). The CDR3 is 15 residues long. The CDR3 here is CASSPGLQYTDTQYF. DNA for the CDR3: TGTGCCAGCAGCCCCGGACTCCAATACACAGATACGCAGTATTTT.

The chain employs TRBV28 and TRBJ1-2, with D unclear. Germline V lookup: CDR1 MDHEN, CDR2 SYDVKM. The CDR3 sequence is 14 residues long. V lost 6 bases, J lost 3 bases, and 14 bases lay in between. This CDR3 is CASRGRRADYGYTF. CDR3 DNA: TGTGCCAGCAGGGGCCGGCGTGCGGACTATGGCTACACCTTC.

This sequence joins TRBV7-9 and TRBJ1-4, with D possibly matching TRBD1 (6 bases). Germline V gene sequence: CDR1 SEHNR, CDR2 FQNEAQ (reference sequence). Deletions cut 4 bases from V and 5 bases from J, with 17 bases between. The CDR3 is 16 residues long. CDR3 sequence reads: CASSSPSGGGNEKLFF. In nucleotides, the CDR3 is TGTGCCAGCAGCTCCCCTTCGGGCGGGGGCAATGAAAAACTGTTTTTT.

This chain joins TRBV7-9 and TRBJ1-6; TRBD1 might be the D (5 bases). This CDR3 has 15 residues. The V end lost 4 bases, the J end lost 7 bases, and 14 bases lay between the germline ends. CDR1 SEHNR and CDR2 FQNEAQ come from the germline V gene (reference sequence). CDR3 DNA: TGTGCCAGCAGCTCAACGGGGGGGAAGAATTCACCCCTCCACTTT. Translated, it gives CASSSTGGKNSPLHF.

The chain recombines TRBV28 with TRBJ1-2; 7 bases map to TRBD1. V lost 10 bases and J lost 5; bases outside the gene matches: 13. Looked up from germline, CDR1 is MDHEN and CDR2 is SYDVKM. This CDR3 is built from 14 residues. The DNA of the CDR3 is TGTGCCACCCGGGACAGCCCAAGGAGGTATGGCTACACCTTC. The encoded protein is CATRDSPRRYGYTF.

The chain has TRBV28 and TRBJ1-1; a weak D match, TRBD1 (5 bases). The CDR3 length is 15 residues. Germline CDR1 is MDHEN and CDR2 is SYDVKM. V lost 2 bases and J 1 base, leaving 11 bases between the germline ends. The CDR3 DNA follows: TGTGCCAGCAGTTTAGGAGGGGACGCGAACACTGAAGCTTTCTTT. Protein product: CASSLGGDANTEAFF. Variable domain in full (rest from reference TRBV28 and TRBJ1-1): DVKVTQSSRYLVKRTGEKVFLECVQDMDHENMFWYRQDPGLGLRLIYFSYDVKMKEKGDIPEGYSVSREKKERFSLILESASTNQTSMYLCASSLGGDANTEAFFGQGTRLTVV.

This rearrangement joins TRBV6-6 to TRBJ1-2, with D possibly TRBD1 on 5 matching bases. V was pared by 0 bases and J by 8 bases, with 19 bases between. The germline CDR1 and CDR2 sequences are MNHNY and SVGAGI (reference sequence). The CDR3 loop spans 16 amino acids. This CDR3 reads CASSYSAGEVSRGYTF. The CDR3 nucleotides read TGTGCCAGCAGTTACTCCGCGGGGGAAGTATCCCGAGGCTACACCTTC.

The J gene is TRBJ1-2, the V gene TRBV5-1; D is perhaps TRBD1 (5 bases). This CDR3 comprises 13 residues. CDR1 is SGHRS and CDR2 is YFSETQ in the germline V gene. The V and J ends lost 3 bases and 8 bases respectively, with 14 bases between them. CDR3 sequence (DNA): TGCGCCAGCAGCTGGGGGGGGATGGAGGGCTACACCTTC. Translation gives CASSWGGMEGYTF. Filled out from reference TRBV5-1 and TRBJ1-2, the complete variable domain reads KAGVTQTPRYLIKTRGQQVTLSCSPISGHRSVSWYQQTPGQGLQFLFEYFSETQRNKGNFPGRFSGRQFSNSRSEMNVSTLELGDSALYLCASSWGGMEGYTFGSGTRLTVV.

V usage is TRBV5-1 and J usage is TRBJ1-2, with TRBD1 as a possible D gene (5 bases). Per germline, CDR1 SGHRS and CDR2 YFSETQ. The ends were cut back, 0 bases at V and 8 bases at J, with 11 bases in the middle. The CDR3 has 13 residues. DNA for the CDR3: TGCGCCAGCAGCTTGGCAGGGATGGGGGGCTACACCTTC. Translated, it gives CASSLAGMGGYTF.

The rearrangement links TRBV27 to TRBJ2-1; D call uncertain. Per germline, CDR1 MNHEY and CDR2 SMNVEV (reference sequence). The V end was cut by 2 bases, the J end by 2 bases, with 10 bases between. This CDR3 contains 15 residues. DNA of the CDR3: TGTGCCAGCAGTTTAGGAGTCAGTCCCTACAATGAGCAGTTCTTC. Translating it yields CASSLGVSPYNEQFF.

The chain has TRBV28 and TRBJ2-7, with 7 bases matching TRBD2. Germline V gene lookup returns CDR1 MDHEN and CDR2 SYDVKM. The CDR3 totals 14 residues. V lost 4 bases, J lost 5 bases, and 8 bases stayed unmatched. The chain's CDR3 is CASSSSPGGNEQYF. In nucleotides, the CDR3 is TGTGCCAGCAGTTCCTCACCCGGGGGGAACGAGCAGTACTTC. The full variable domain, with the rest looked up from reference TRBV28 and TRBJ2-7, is DVKVTQSSRYLVKRTGEKVFLECVQDMDHENMFWYRQDPGLGLRLIYFSYDVKMKEKGDIPEGYSVSREKKERFSLILESASTNQTSMYLCASSSSPGGNEQYFGPGTRLTVT.

The DNA for the CDR3 is TGTGCCAGCAGCCACACGATCGGGGGGTCGTACTTC. Translated, it gives CASSHTIGGSYF. V is TRBV7-9 and J is TRBJ2-7; TRBD2 matches 7 bases. Looked up from germline, CDR1 is SEHNR and CDR2 is FQNEAQ (reference sequence). The length of the CDR3 is 12 residues. V dropped 5 bases and J dropped 12; count of bases not matched to a gene: 10.

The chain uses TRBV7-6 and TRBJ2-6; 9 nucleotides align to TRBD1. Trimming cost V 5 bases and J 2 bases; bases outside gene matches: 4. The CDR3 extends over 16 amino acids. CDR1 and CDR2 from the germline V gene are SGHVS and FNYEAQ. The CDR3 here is CASSPRQGAGANVLTF. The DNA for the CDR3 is TGTGCCAGCAGCCCAAGACAGGGGGCTGGGGCCAACGTCCTGACTTTC.

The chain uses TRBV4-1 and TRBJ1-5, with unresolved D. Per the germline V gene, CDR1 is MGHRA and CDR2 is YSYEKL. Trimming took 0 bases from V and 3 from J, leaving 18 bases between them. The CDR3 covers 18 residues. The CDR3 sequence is CASSQEFSGGRANQPQHF. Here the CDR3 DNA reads TGCGCCAGCAGCCAAGAGTTTTCAGGTGGAAGGGCCAATCAGCCCCAGCATTTT.

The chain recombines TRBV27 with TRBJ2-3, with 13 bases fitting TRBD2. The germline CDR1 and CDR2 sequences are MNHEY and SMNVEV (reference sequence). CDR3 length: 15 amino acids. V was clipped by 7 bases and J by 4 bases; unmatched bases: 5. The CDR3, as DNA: TGTGCCAGCACCCGACTAGCGGGGGGTTCAGATACGCAGTATTTT. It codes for CASTRLAGGSDTQYF.

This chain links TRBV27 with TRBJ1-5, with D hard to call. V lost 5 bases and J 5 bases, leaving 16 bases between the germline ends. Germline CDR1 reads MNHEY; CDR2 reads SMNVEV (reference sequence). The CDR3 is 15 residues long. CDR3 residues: CASSPQALPYQPQHF. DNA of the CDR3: TGTGCCAGCAGTCCTCAAGCTCTCCCATATCAGCCCCAGCATTTT.

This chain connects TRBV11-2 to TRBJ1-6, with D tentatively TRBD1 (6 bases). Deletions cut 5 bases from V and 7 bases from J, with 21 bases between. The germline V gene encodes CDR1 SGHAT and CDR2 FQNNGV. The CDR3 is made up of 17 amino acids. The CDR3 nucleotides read TGTGCCAGCAGCCCCCACTTGACAGGAATATTAAATTCACCCCTCCACTTT. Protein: CASSPHLTGILNSPLHF.

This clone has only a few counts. The CDR3 coding sequence is TGTGCCAGCAGCTTAGCGAGACAGGGAGCACCCCTCCACTTT. As protein: CASSLARQGAPLHF. This chain uses TRBV7-2 with TRBJ1-6; the match to TRBD1 covers 7 bases. Germline-derived CDR1 and CDR2 are SGHTA and FQGNSA. After removal of 0 bases from V and 11 bases from J, the junction contained 4 bases not matched to a gene. This CDR3 comprises 14 residues.

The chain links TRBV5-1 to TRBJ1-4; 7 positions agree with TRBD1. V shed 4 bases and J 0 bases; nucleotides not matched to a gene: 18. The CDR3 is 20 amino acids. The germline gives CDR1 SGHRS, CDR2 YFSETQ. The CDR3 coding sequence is TGCGCCAGCAGCCCGACAGGGAGGAGCGGGGTGGCCGCAACTAATGAAAAACTGTTTTTT. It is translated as CASSPTGRSGVAATNEKLFF.

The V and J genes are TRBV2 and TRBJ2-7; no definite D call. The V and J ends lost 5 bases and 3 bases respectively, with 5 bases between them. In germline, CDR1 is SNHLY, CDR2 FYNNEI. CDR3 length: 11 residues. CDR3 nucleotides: TGTGCCAGCAGTCCCCTCTACGAGCAGTACTTC. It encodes CASSPLYEQYF.

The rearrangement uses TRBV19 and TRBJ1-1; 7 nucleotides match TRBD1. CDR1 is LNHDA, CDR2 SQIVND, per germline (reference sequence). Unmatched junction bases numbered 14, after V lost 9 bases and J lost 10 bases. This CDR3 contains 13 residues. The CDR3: CASHGTANSGAFF. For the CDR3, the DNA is TGTGCCAGCCACGGGACAGCGAATAGTGGAGCTTTCTTT.

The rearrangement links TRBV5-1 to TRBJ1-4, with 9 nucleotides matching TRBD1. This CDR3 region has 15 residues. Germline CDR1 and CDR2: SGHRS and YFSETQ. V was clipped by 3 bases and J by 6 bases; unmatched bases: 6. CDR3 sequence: CASSWAGQGYEKLFF. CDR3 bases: TGCGCCAGCAGCTGGGCGGGACAGGGTTATGAAAAACTGTTTTTT.

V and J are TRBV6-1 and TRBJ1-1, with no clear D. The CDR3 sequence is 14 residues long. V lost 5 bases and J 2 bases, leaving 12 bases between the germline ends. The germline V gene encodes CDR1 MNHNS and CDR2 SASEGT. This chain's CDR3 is CASSKGGINTEAFF. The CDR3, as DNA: TGTGCCAGCAGTAAGGGTGGGATTAACACTGAAGCTTTCTTT.